Listed below are T cell receptor beta chains from one sample, sequenced in a study of cytomegalovirus exposure and HLA in healthy donors. Some clones are missing from TCRdb's copy, which holds only in-frame ones; the method was immunoSEQ multiplex PCR. The table lists about 110,000 clones, roughly four fifths of them singletons. Sequences were obtained from PBMCs. Receptor source: a male donor in good health and CMV-seropositive. The CDR3 runs from the conserved cysteine through the conserved F or W. A D gene is named only where the DNA matches it firmly. The listing skips clone size in some rows; elsewhere it reads once, few, many or a size class.

size	V	D	J	CDR3	DNA
.	TRBV9	.	TRBJ2-3	CASSGAVRASTDTQYF	TGTGCCAGCAGCGGTGCGGTGAGGGCGAGCACAGATACGCAGTATTTT
.	TRBV18	.	TRBJ1-2	CASSPTASNYGYTF	TGTGCCAGCTCACCCACTGCCTCTAACTATGGCTACACCTTC
.	TRBV7-3	TRBD2	TRBJ2-3	CASSLGGLAGTDTQYF	TGTGCCAGCAGCTTAGGAGGACTAGCCGGTACAGATACGCAGTATTTT
.	TRBV4-2	.	TRBJ1-5	CASSQVVTAGGQPQHF	TGTGCCAGCAGCCAAGTGGTGACAGCGGGAGGGCAGCCCCAGCATTTT
few	TRBV6-6	TRBD1	TRBJ1-4	CASSMDRGNEKLFF	TGTGCCAGCAGTATGGACAGGGGGAATGAAAAACTGTTTTTT
.	TRBV4-1	.	TRBJ2-5	CASSPGGGRRETQYF	TGCGCCAGCAGCCCCGGGGGCGGGAGAAGAGAGACCCAGTACTTC
.	TRBV19	.	TRBJ2-1	CASSPNNEQFF	TGTGCCAGTAGTCCAAACAATGAGCAGTTCTTC
.	TRBV15	.	TRBJ1-5	CATSYPQNNQPQHF	TGTGCCACCAGCTATCCACAAAACAATCAGCCCCAGCATTTT
few	TRBV4-2	.	TRBJ1-2	CASSLEVHSYGYTF	TGTGCCAGCAGCCTAGAGGTGCACAGCTATGGCTACACCTTC
few	TRBV6-5	.	TRBJ2-7	CASRLDSSYEQYF	TGTGCCAGCAGACTGGACAGTTCCTACGAGCAGTACTTC
few	TRBV29-1	TRBD1	TRBJ2-7	CSVPGQRSYEQYF	TGCAGCGTCCCGGGACAGAGGTCCTACGAGCAGTACTTC
.	TRBV5-1	TRBD1	TRBJ2-2	CASSSAGTGETGELFF	TGCGCCAGCAGCTCAGCAGGGACAGGGGAAACCGGGGAGCTGTTTTTT
.	TRBV4-3	TRBD2	TRBJ2-5	CASSQEASGGAHQETQYF	TGCGCCAGCAGCCAAGAGGCTAGCGGGGGGGCTCATCAAGAGACCCAGTACTTC
.	TRBV7-3	TRBD1	TRBJ1-2	CASSINRGQGYTF	TGTGCCAGCAGCATCAACAGGGGCCAGGGCTACACCTTC
.	TRBV19	TRBD2	TRBJ2-3	CASSIAGGRDTQYF	TGTGCCAGTAGTATAGCGGGGGGGCGAGATACGCAGTATTTT
.	TRBV5-6	.	TRBJ1-5	CASSLAGGNQPQHF	TGTGCCAGCAGCTTGGCAGGGGGCAATCAGCCCCAGCATTTT
.	TRBV6-4	.	TRBJ2-1	CASGGLADYNEQFF	TGTGCCAGCGGAGGCCTAGCAGACTACAATGAGCAGTTCTTC
.	TRBV6-5	TRBD1	TRBJ1-1	CASSYSGTAEAFF	TGTGCCAGCAGTTACTCTGGGACAGCTGAAGCTTTCTTT
once	TRBV7-6	.	TRBJ1-4	CASSRPTGNGELFF	TGTGCCAGCAGCCGACCTACAGGGAATGGAGAACTGTTTTTT
.	TRBV9	.	TRBJ1-1	CASSVGASNTEAFF	TGTGCCAGCAGCGTTGGGGCTTCGAACACTGAAGCTTTCTTT
once	TRBV5-1	.	TRBJ2-3	CASSSRGERTTDTQYF	TGCGCCAGCAGCTCTCGCGGGGAAAGAACGACAGATACGCAGTATTTT
.	TRBV10-3	.	TRBJ2-3	CAIKPEGIQDTQYF	TGTGCCATCAAACCCGAGGGAATTCAGGATACGCAGTATTTT
.	TRBV19	TRBD2	TRBJ2-5	CASSTGTSVKETQYF	TGTGCCAGTAGTACCGGGACTAGCGTCAAAGAGACCCAGTACTTC
.	TRBV15	TRBD1	TRBJ2-3	CATSRDPGQGGDTQYF	TGTGCCACCAGCAGAGATCCGGGACAGGGAGGAGATACGCAGTATTTT
.	TRBV5-6	TRBD1	TRBJ1-1	CASSSETGLMNTEAFF	TGTGCCAGCAGCTCCGAGACAGGGCTCATGAACACTGAAGCTTTCTTT
.	TRBV19	TRBD2	TRBJ2-1	CASSRSGSVYNEQFF	TGTGCCAGTAGTAGGAGCGGGAGTGTTTACAATGAGCAGTTCTTC
once	TRBV15	TRBD1	TRBJ2-2	CATSGDRDTGELFF	TGTGCCACCAGCGGAGACAGGGACACCGGGGAGCTGTTTTTT
.	TRBV10-3	.	TRBJ1-2	CAISESTNRDGYTF	TGTGCCATCAGTGAGTCGACGAACAGGGATGGCTACACCTTC
.	TRBV25-1	.	TRBJ1-2	CASSETPGDGYTF	TGTGCCAGCAGTGAAACCCCAGGGGATGGCTACACCTTC
.	TRBV19	.	TRBJ2-1	CASSLLPGDEQFF	TGTGCCAGTAGTCTCCTCCCAGGCGATGAGCAGTTCTTC
.	TRBV28	.	TRBJ2-7	CASSRGGPGYEQYF	TGTGCCAGCAGCCGCGGGGGCCCCGGGTACGAGCAGTACTTC